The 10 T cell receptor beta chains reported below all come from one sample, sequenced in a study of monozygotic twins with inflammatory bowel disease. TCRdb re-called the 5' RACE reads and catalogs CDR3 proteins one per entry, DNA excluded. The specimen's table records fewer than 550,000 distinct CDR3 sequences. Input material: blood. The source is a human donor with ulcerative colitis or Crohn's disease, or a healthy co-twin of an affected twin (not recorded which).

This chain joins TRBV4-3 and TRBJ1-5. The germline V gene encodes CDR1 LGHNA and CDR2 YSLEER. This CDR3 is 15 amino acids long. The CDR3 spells CASSQDRYSNQPQHF.

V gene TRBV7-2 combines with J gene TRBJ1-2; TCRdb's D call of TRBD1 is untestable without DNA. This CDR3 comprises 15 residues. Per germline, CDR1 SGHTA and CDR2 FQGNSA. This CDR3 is CASSERSGQYYGYTF.

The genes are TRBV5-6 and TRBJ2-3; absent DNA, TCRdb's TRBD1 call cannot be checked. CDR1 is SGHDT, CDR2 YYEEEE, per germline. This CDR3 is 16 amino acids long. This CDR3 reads CASSLVGTGPGDTQYF.

CDR3 protein: CASSPPSDWQPQHF. J is TRBJ1-5 and V is TRBV6-6; TCRdb reports TRBD1, a call that lacks DNA to check it against. Germline CDR1 and CDR2: MNHNY and SVGAGI (reference sequence). This CDR3 comprises 14 residues.

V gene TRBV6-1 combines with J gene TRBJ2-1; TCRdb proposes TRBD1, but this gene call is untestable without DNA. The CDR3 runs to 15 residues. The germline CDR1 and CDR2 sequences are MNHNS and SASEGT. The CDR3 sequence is CASSRDTPLYNEQFF.

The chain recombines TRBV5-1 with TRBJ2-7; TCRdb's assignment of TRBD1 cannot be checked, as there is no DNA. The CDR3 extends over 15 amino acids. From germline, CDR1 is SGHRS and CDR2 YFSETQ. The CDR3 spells CASSPGGRGAYEQYF.

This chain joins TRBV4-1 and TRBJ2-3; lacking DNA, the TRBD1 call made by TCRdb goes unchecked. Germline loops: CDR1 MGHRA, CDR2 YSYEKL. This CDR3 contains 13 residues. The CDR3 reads CASSQERGDTQYF.

The CDR3 here is CASSVPILAGRLKETQYF. V is TRBV9 and J is TRBJ2-5; TCRdb's D call, TRBD2, is unchecked because there is no DNA. The CDR3 spans 18 residues. CDR1 is SGDLS and CDR2 is YYNGEE in the germline V gene. Variable domain in full (rest from reference TRBV9 and TRBJ2-5): DSGVTQTPKHLITATGQRVTLRCSPRSGDLSVYWYQQSLDQGLQFLIQYYNGEERAKGNILERFSAQQFPDLHSELNLSSLELGDSALYFCASSVPILAGRLKETQYFGPGTRLLVL.

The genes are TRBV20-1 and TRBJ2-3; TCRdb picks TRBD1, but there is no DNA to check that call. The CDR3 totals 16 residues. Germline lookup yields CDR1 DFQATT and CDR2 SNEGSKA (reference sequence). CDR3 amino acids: CSARSLRSGARDTQYF.

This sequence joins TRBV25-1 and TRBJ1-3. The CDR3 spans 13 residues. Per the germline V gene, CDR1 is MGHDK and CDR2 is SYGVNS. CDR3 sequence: CASSKDSGNTIYF. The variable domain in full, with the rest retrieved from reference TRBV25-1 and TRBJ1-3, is EADIYQTPRYLVIGTGKKITLECSQTMGHDKMYWYQQDPGMELHLIHYSYGVNSTEKGDLSSESTVSRIRTEHFPLTLESARPSHTSQYLCASSKDSGNTIYFGEGSWLTVV.